What follows are 13 T cell receptor beta chains derived from one specimen sequenced in a study of CD8+CD57+ T cells in acquired aplastic anemia. TCR beta VDJ and CDR3 were profiled, and genomic DNA was the template. TCRdb used MiXCR to reprocess the reads, holding one entry per CDR3 protein. The table records 150,000 or so distinct CDR3 sequences, under 75% of them present only once. Material: sorted CD4+, CD8+, or CD8+CD57+ T cells (not recorded which) from PBMCs. The source of these receptors is a human donor in good health.

Ten or more counts support this clonotype. The chain uses TRBV6-5 and TRBJ1-1; 8 bases are a match to TRBD1. Germline CDR1 reads MNHEY; CDR2 reads SVGAGI. This CDR3 comprises 16 residues. The V gene end was trimmed by 2 bases and the J gene end by 0 bases; junction bases not matched to a gene: 5. CDR3 protein: CASSYGTGIMNTEAFF. The CDR3 nucleotides are TGTGCCAGCAGTTACGGGACAGGAATCATGAACACTGAAGCTTTCTTT.

This clonotype was detected many times. This sequence joins TRBV6-2 or TRBV6-3 and TRBJ2-5, with TRBD2 matching over 7 bases. With 7 bases clipped from V and 4 bases from J, the junction kept 3 bases outside the gene matches. Germline lookup yields CDR1 MNHEY and CDR2 SVGEGT. The CDR3 length is 12 residues. The DNA for the CDR3 is TGTGCCAGCACCCCGGGGGGAGAGACCCAGTACTTC. This gives the protein CASTPGGETQYF.

The chain uses TRBV25-1 and TRBJ1-4; perhaps TRBD1 as D (5 bases). Trimming removed 3 bases at V and 6 bases at J, with 11 bases between. This CDR3 has 14 amino acids. Germline V gene sequence: CDR1 MGHDK, CDR2 SYGVNS. CDR3 region: CASSDQGRDEKLFF. CDR3 nucleotide sequence: TGTGCCAGCAGTGACCAGGGTCGGGATGAAAAACTGTTTTTT.

The rearrangement joins TRBV7-2 to TRBJ2-7; D assignment may be TRBD1 or TRBD2 (6 bases each). With 2 bases removed from V and 6 bases from J, the gap between germline ends came to 14 bases. Germline V gene data show CDR1 as SGHTA and CDR2 as FQGNSA. The CDR3 spans 14 residues. CDR3 sequence reads: CASSLPMEGGEQYF. In DNA form, the CDR3 reads TGTGCCAGCAGCTTACCGATGGAGGGGGGCGAGCAGTACTTC.

This clonotype was detected only a few times. This chain uses TRBV28 with TRBJ2-1; a possible D gene is TRBD2 (6 bases). The V end lost 8 bases, the J end lost 1 base, and 15 bases lay between the germline ends. This CDR3 is 15 amino acids long. Germline V gene data show CDR1 as MDHEN and CDR2 as SYDVKM. The CDR3 protein is CASSTPEGSYNEQFF. CDR3 coding DNA: TGTGCCAGCTCTACCCCGGAGGGATCCTACAATGAGCAGTTCTTC.

The V gene is TRBV2, the J gene TRBJ2-2; 9 positions agree with TRBD1. The CDR3 spans 16 residues. After removal of 4 bases from V and 6 bases from J, the junction contained 9 bases not matched to a gene. Looked up from germline, CDR1 is SNHLY and CDR2 is FYNNEI. CDR3 protein: CASSVGQQGAAGELFF. CDR3 DNA: TGTGCCAGCAGTGTGGGACAACAGGGGGCTGCCGGGGAGCTGTTTTTT. The whole variable domain, filled in from reference TRBV2 and TRBJ2-2, reads EPEVTQTPSHQVTQMGQEVILRCVPISNHLYFYWYRQILGQKVEFLVSFYNNEISEKSEIFDDQFSVERPDGSNFTLKIRSTKLEDSAMYFCASSVGQQGAAGELFFGEGSRLTVL.

CDR3 nucleotides: TGTGCCACCAGTGACCCCCGGGACAGGAGAGGTGGCTACACCTTC. It translates to CATSDPRDRRGGYTF. The rearrangement links TRBV24-1 to TRBJ1-2; 8 bases are shared with TRBD1. CDR1 and CDR2 from the germline V gene are KGHDR and SFDVKD. J lost 7 bases, V lost 4 bases, and 10 bases had no gene match. This CDR3 comprises 15 residues.

This clonotype turned up a few times. CDR3 sequence: CASSGDSRQETQYF. The CDR3, as DNA: TGTGCCAGCAGCGGGGACAGTCGCCAAGAGACCCAGTACTTC. The chain joins TRBV28 to TRBJ2-5; 7 positions agree with TRBD1. CDR3 length: 14 residues. The ends lost 6 bases at V and 1 base at J; junction bases unmatched: 5. Germline V gene lookup returns CDR1 MDHEN and CDR2 SYDVKM.

This clonotype was recorded at least ten times. The chain has TRBV7-9 and TRBJ2-1; 7 bases align to TRBD1. The germline gives CDR1 SEHNR, CDR2 FQNEAQ (reference sequence). This CDR3 region has 16 residues. V lost 6 bases, J lost 1 base, and 9 bases stayed unmatched. CDR3 sequence: CASSVMQGESYNEQFF. As DNA, the CDR3 is TGTGCCAGCAGTGTCATGCAGGGGGAATCCTACAATGAGCAGTTCTTC.

As for this clonotype: Lacking the conserved final phenylalanine or tryptophan, this CDR3 likely reflects a read error. The limits of the CDR3 on the DNA are not certain, so only TCRdb's listed CDR3 is given. This chain uses TRBV3-2 with TRBJ2-5; TRBD1, the table's D call, lacks a check against the DNA. TRBV3-2 is a known pseudogene. The CDR3 is 17 residues long, ends included. CDR3 sequence reads: CASSQEIAGTGQETQYS.

This clonotype was detected once. The junction departs from germline at one end; a sequencing error may be responsible. The chain joins TRBV5-1 to TRBJ2-7; D gene unclear. Germline CDR1 is SGHRS and CDR2 is YFSETQ. CDR3 size: 15 residues. CDR3: CAISFSAESTYEQYF. The CDR3 DNA is TGCGCCATCAGCTTCAGTGCTGAGTCCACCTACGAGCAGTACTTC. Full variable domain (missing parts from reference TRBV5-1 and TRBJ2-7): KAGVTQTPRYLIKTRGQQVTLSCSPISGHRSVSWYQQTPGQGLQFLFEYFSETQRNKGNFPGRFSGRQFSNSRSEMNVSTLELGDSALYLCAISFSAESTYEQYFGPGTRLTVT.

This chain uses TRBV5-1 with TRBJ1-1; D is possibly TRBD1 (5 bases). The V end lost 2 bases, the J end lost 0 bases, and 20 bases lay between the germline ends. Germline assignment: CDR1 SGHRS and CDR2 YFSETQ. The CDR3 covers 18 residues. CDR3 residues: CASSFKSLTESMNTEAFF. The CDR3 bases are TGCGCCAGCAGCTTTAAATCGTTGACAGAATCGATGAACACTGAAGCTTTCTTT.

The rearrangement joins TRBV20-1 to TRBJ2-2, with TRBD2 identical over 8 bases. In germline, CDR1 is DFQATT, CDR2 SNEGSKA (reference sequence). This CDR3 comprises 13 residues. Trimming took 2 bases from V and 7 from J; bases not matched to a gene: 3. For the CDR3, the DNA is TGCAGTGCTAGACGACGGGAGGGCGGGGAGCTGTTTTTT. It translates to CSARRREGGELFF.